The 10 T cell receptor beta chains presented below share a single source sample, sequenced in a study of T-cell memory formation after mild COVID-19. TCRdb analysed the 5' RACE reads with MiXCR anew, one entry per CDR3 protein. The sample holds about 390,000 distinct CDR3 sequences; roughly 15% are singletons and the top ten take roughly 21%. Material for sequencing was PBMCs or a T cell subset sorted from them (not recorded which). The origin of the receptors is a man younger than 35 who had mild COVID-19 (a few samples of this study predate the infection). Cell type and time point are not known.

A few counts support this clonotype. This chain connects TRBV5-5 to TRBJ2-4; 7 bases align to TRBD1. J was trimmed by 6 bases and V by 5 bases; bases with no gene match: 11. Germline assignment: CDR1 SGHKS and CDR2 YYEKEE (reference sequence). This CDR3 has 15 amino acids. CDR3 region: CASRATTGLGNIQYF. CDR3 nucleotide sequence: TGTGCCAGCAGGGCAACGACAGGGCTCGGAAACATTCAGTACTTC.

The J gene is TRBJ2-7, the V gene TRBV12-3 or TRBV12-4; D remains ambiguous. V lost 7 bases and J lost 2, with 9 bases in between. The CDR3 sequence is 12 residues long. The CDR3 DNA reads TGTGCCAGCATTTCCCAAACCTACGAGCAGTACTTC. Translating it yields CASISQTYEQYF.

There are a few counts of this clonotype. The gene calls are TRBV7-9 and TRBJ1-2, with TRBD1 matching 8 bases. CDR1 SEHNR and CDR2 FQNEAQ come from the germline V gene (reference sequence). The length of the CDR3 is 12 residues. With V trimmed by 5 bases and J by 12 bases, 8 bases remained unmatched. The CDR3 reads CASSPWTGSDTF. CDR3 nucleotide sequence: TGTGCCAGCAGCCCCTGGACAGGGTCAGACACCTTC.

This clonotype was seen only a few times. V usage is TRBV7-2 and J usage is TRBJ2-7; D perhaps matches TRBD1 (6 bases). V was shortened by 1 base and J by 5 bases, with 15 bases between the two germline ends. Germline CDR1 and CDR2: SGHTA and FQGNSA. This CDR3 comprises 15 residues. This chain's CDR3 is CASSLDPGADHEQYF. The CDR3, as DNA: TGTGCCAGCAGCTTAGACCCAGGGGCGGACCACGAGCAGTACTTC. Based on the CDR3 plus reference TRBV7-2 and TRBJ2-7, the full variable domain is GAGVSQSPSNKVTEKGKDVELRCDPISGHTALYWYRQSLGQGLEFLIYFQGNSAPDKSGLPSDRFSAERTGGSVSTLTIQRTQQEDSAVYLCASSLDPGADHEQYFGPGTRLTVT.

This clonotype was observed a few times. V gene TRBV12-3 or TRBV12-4 combines with J gene TRBJ2-1; 9 nucleotides align to TRBD2. Trimming cost V 6 bases and J 12 bases; bases outside gene matches: 15. This CDR3 is 15 amino acids long. The CDR3, as DNA: TGTGCCAGCAGCCAAGCGGGTCTAGCGGGATATGGGCAGTTCTTC. It encodes CASSQAGLAGYGQFF.

The chain has TRBV20-1 and TRBJ2-7, with 12 nucleotides matching TRBD2. Trimming cost V 5 bases and J 5 bases; bases outside gene matches: 10. The CDR3 spans 15 residues. Germline CDR1 DFQATT, CDR2 SNEGSKA (reference sequence). The CDR3 loop is CSASRAASGGDEQYF. Here the CDR3 DNA reads TGCAGTGCTTCAAGGGCCGCTAGCGGGGGGGACGAGCAGTACTTC.

J is TRBJ2-7 and V is TRBV21-1; the listed D gene, TRBD1, was not tested against the DNA. TRBV21-1 is listed as a pseudogene. The CDR3 runs to 18 residues. CDR3 loop: CASSKDPPGPCFKHEQYV. The CDR3 DNA sequence: TGTGCCAGCAGCAAAGATCCCCCGGGACCATGTTTTAAGCACGAGCAGTACGTC.

This clonotype was recorded a few times. The chain carries TRBV5-1 and TRBJ1-6, with 8 bases matching TRBD1. V dropped 0 bases and J dropped 9; count of bases not matched to a gene: 8. This CDR3 comprises 16 residues. Germline lookup yields CDR1 SGHRS and CDR2 YFSETQ. The CDR3 spells CASSLVTDRGSSPLHF. Here the CDR3 DNA reads TGCGCCAGCAGCTTGGTGACCGACAGGGGTAGTTCACCCCTCCACTTT.

This clonotype was seen more than once but under ten times. This chain links TRBV7-2 with TRBJ2-1; TRBD2 matches at 8 bases. CDR1 and CDR2 (germline): SGHTA, FQGNSA. J gave up 10 bases and V 2 bases, and 7 bases lay outside the gene matches. The CDR3 runs 14 residues. The DNA of the CDR3 is TGTGCCAGCAGCTTACGGCGGGGGGCGAACGAGCAGTTCTTC. Protein product: CASSLRRGANEQFF.

The chain combines TRBV12-3 or TRBV12-4 with TRBJ1-4; D may be TRBD1 (5 bases). The V end was cut by 5 bases, the J end by 11 bases, with 15 bases between. The CDR3 covers 13 residues. The CDR3 nucleotides are TGTGCCAGCAGTGTCTGGGGCAGGGACAAACTGTTTTTT. It encodes CASSVWGRDKLFF.